This T cell receptor beta chain was captured by sequencing in a study of T cell responses to AZD1222 COVID-19 vaccine. Points from the study as a whole: Donors skewed white British and female; clonal diversity was possibly underestimated. As reported, nearly half of all spike-specific TCRs target variant regions that are unmutated. Just 5 to 7 people given AZD1222 tested seropositive at baseline.

Trimming removed 4 bases from V and 2 bases from J; junction bases left unmatched: 2. CDR3 size: 16 residues. Per germline, CDR1 MNHEY and CDR2 SVGAGI. Sequencing used immunoSEQ multiplex PCR; TCRdb keeps in-frame clones, though not all of them. The sample has about 120,000 clones, roughly 90% seen once. With regard to this clone: Its matching antigen is unknown.

This specimen was peripheral blood, taken on day 0 of AZD1222 vaccination. The genes are TRBV6-5 and TRBJ2-1; 13 bases are shared with TRBD2. The sequence came from an adult in good health. CDR3 sequence (DNA): TGTGCCAGCAGTTTGACTAGCGGGGGGACCTACAATGAGCAGTTCTTC. Translation gives CASSLTSGGTYNEQFF.